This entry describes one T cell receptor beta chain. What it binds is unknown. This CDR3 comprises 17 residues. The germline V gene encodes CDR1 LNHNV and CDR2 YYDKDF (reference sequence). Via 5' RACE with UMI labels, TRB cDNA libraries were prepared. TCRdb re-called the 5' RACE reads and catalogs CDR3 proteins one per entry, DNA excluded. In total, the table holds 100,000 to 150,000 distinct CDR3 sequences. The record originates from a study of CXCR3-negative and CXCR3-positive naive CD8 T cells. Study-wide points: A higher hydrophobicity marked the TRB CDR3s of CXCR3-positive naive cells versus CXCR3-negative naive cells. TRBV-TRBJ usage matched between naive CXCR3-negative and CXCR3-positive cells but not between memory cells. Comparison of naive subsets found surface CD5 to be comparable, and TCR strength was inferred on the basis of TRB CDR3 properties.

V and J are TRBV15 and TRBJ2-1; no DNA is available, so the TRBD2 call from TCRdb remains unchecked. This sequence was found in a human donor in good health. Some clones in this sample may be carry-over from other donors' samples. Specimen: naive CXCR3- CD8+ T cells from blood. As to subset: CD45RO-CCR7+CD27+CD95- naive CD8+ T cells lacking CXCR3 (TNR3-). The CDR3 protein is CATSRALRGASYNEQFF.